The next 20 T cell receptor beta chains were all read from a single sample in a study of shared clonotypes between healthy human individuals. Produced via immunoSEQ multiplex PCR; TCRdb's table is partial and in-frame only. In the table there are around 650,000 clones, roughly 95% of which are singletons. Naive-designated CD8 cells lacked CD45RO, were positively enriched for CCR7, and omitted terminally differentiated effector memory CD45RA+ cells. Specimen: naive CD8+ T cells sorted from blood. The receptors derive from a woman aged 30 to 39 in good health.

The chain links TRBV9 to TRBJ2-6, with D possibly matching TRBD1 (6 bases). V lost 2 bases and J lost 4, with 13 bases in between. The germline gives CDR1 SGDLS, CDR2 YYNGEE. CDR3 length equals 16 residues. CDR3 amino acids: CASSVQTGFGANVLTF. The CDR3 DNA sequence: TGTGCCAGCAGCGTCCAGACAGGATTCGGGGCCAACGTCCTGACTTTC. The whole variable domain, filled in from reference TRBV9 and TRBJ2-6, reads DSGVTQTPKHLITATGQRVTLRCSPRSGDLSVYWYQQSLDQGLQFLIQYYNGEERAKGNILERFSAQQFPDLHSELNLSSLELGDSALYFCASSVQTGFGANVLTFGAGSRLTVL.

The chain links TRBV19 to TRBJ1-2; 7 positions match TRBD1. V trimming: 5 bases; J trimming: 1 base; junction bases outside the gene matches: 7. Germline CDR1 and CDR2: LNHDA and SQIVND (reference sequence). There are 15 residues in the CDR3. CDR3 bases: TGTGCCAGTAGTTTAGTCGGGACAGTTAACTATGGCTACACCTTC. Protein sequence: CASSLVGTVNYGYTF.

In this sample, this clone turned up a few times. The V call is TRBV30, the J call TRBJ1-1; the D is unclear. Between the trimmed V and J ends, which lost 2 bases and 3 bases, there was a span of 10 bases. Germline V lookup: CDR1 GTSNPN, CDR2 SVGIG (reference sequence). This CDR3 is built from 13 residues. Written as DNA, the CDR3 is TGTGCCTGGAGTCCGGACGGGTACACTGAAGCTTTCTTT. Its protein product is CAWSPDGYTEAFF.

V is TRBV13 and J is TRBJ1-2; D remains unclear. CDR1 is PRHDT, CDR2 FYEKMQ, per germline (reference sequence). Trimming shortened V by 2 bases and J by 4 bases, and 11 bases separated the two germline ends. The CDR3 sequence is 14 residues long. The CDR3 here is CASSLRRSSYGYTF. The DNA of the CDR3 is TGTGCCAGCAGCTTACGGAGAAGTTCCTATGGCTACACCTTC.

The chain has TRBV14 and TRBJ1-4; the D gene is possibly TRBD1 (5 bases). V lost 3 bases, J lost 1 base, and 12 bases lay in between. This CDR3 has 16 amino acids. Germline loops: CDR1 SGHDN, CDR2 FVKESK. Here the CDR3 reads CASSHPLRGTNEKLFF. For the CDR3, the DNA is TGTGCCAGCAGCCACCCCTTAAGGGGAACTAATGAAAAACTGTTTTTT. The whole variable domain, remainder taken from reference TRBV14 and TRBJ1-4, is EAGVTQFPSHSVIEKGQTVTLRCDPISGHDNLYWYRRVMGKEIKFLLHFVKESKQDESGMPNNRFLAERTGGTYSTLKVQPAELEDSGVYFCASSHPLRGTNEKLFFGSGTQLSVL.

The genes are TRBV2 and TRBJ2-2; 7 bases agree with TRBD2. This CDR3 comprises 14 residues. CDR1 and CDR2 from the germline V gene are SNHLY and FYNNEI. Unmatched junction bases numbered 3, after V lost 4 bases and J lost 4 bases. The CDR3: CASSVWTSTGELFF. Written as DNA, the CDR3 is TGTGCCAGCAGTGTGTGGACTAGCACCGGGGAGCTGTTTTTT.

The rearrangement uses TRBV4-1 and TRBJ2-2; TRBD2 matches 11 bases. Germline loops: CDR1 MGHRA, CDR2 YSYEKL. The CDR3 is 18 amino acids. V gave up 3 bases and J gave up 6 bases; unmatched junction bases: 12. The DNA for the CDR3 is TGCGCCAGCAGCCACAAGAATGGGCCGGGACTAGCGGCCGGGGAGCTGTTTTTT. This translates into CASSHKNGPGLAAGELFF.

V gene TRBV7-9 combines with J gene TRBJ2-1; D is perhaps TRBD1 or TRBD2 (5 bases each). V shed 4 bases and J shed 1 base, with 17 bases lying between them. CDR3 size: 17 residues. The V gene's germline CDR1 is SEHNR and CDR2 FQNEAQ (reference sequence). As DNA, the CDR3 is TGTGCCAGCAGCTCCCCGCCCCCGGGGCAATCCTACAATGAGCAGTTCTTC. It specifies CASSSPPPGQSYNEQFF.

This chain links TRBV27 with TRBJ2-7; 9 bases line up with TRBD1. CDR1 MNHEY and CDR2 SMNVEV come from the germline V gene (reference sequence). V shed 4 bases and J 4 bases; nucleotides not matched to a gene: 11. The CDR3 spans 16 residues. The CDR3 is CASSYAPGTGRYEQYF. For the CDR3, the DNA is TGTGCCAGCAGTTATGCCCCCGGGACAGGGAGGTACGAGCAGTACTTC.

The chain combines TRBV5-1 with TRBJ2-7; D is ambiguous. This CDR3 is 13 amino acids long. The germline gives CDR1 SGHRS, CDR2 YFSETQ. Trimming stripped 5 bases from V and 1 base from J, with 10 bases between. CDR3 sequence: CASRPDWSYEQYF. Written as DNA, the CDR3 is TGCGCCAGCAGACCTGATTGGTCCTACGAGCAGTACTTC.

This clone was detected only once. V is TRBV1 and J is TRBJ2-7; the D segment call TRBD2 is taken from the table without a DNA check. TRBV1 is assigned pseudogene status. The CDR3 loop spans 18 amino acids. The CDR3 sequence is CTSSQDDPRVISSYEQYF. CDR3 nucleotide sequence: TGCACCAGCAGCCAAGATGATCCGCGGGTCATCAGCTCCTACGAGCAGTACTTC.

V gene TRBV21-1 combines with J gene TRBJ1-1. TRBV21-1 counts as a pseudogene. The CDR3 loop spans 17 amino acids. The DNA for the CDR3 is TGTGCCAGCAGCAGAAGTAATCCGACCGTAGGGAACACTGAAGCTTTCTTT. It specifies CASSRSNPTVGNTEAFF.

The V gene is TRBV6-1, the J gene TRBJ2-1; TRBD2 is a possible D gene (5 bases). Deletions cut 5 bases from V and 0 bases from J, with 8 bases between. The CDR3 spans 14 residues. The germline V gene encodes CDR1 MNHNS and CDR2 SASEGT. The CDR3, as DNA: TGTGCCAGCAGTCCAAGCGGCTCCTACAATGAGCAGTTCTTC. This encodes CASSPSGSYNEQFF.

Details on this clone: This sample includes further DNA sequences coding for the same CDR3. This chain joins TRBV5-1 and TRBJ2-7; a weak D match, TRBD2 (5 bases). The germline V gene encodes CDR1 SGHRS and CDR2 YFSETQ. This CDR3 contains 13 residues. V lost 4 bases, J lost 0 bases, and 8 bases lay in between. CDR3 protein: CASSPGVSYEQYF. Here the CDR3 DNA reads TGCGCCAGCAGCCCCGGGGTCTCCTACGAGCAGTACTTC.

A remark on this clone: The same CDR3 is also encoded by other DNA sequences in this sample. The V and J genes are TRBV7-9 and TRBJ2-7; D might be TRBD1 (5 bases). Germline V CDR1 and CDR2: SEHNR, FQNEAQ (reference sequence). The ends were cut back, 0 bases at V and 6 bases at J, with 6 bases in the middle. There are 12 residues in the CDR3. CDR3 sequence reads: CASSLAGAEQYF. The CDR3 DNA reads as TGTGCCAGCAGCTTAGCTGGGGCCGAGCAGTACTTC.

This clone came up a few times. Other DNA variants within this sample encode the same CDR3. The gene calls are TRBV4-1 and TRBJ1-5; 8 positions agree with TRBD1. The CDR3 sequence is 14 residues long. Unmatched junction bases numbered 6, after V lost 5 bases and J lost 6 bases. Looked up from germline, CDR1 is MGHRA and CDR2 is YSYEKL. This chain's CDR3 is CASSYDRGSQPQHF. CDR3 in DNA: TGCGCCAGCAGCTACGACAGGGGAAGTCAGCCCCAGCATTTT.

This clone was seen once. This sequence joins TRBV9 and TRBJ2-1; D could derive from TRBD1 or TRBD2 (5 bases each). V lost 3 bases and J lost 3, with 13 bases in between. Germline-derived CDR1 and CDR2 are SGDLS and YYNGEE. The CDR3 totals 15 residues. In DNA form, the CDR3 reads TGTGCCAGCAGCGACGACGGGACGCACTACAATGAGCAGTTCTTC. This translates into CASSDDGTHYNEQFF.

CDR3 sequence (DNA): TGTGCCAGCAGTGAGGAAACGGGGACAGGGGGTTACGAGCAGTACTTC. Protein: CASSEETGTGGYEQYF. The genes are TRBV25-1 and TRBJ2-7; 11 bases are shared with TRBD1. The germline V gene encodes CDR1 MGHDK and CDR2 SYGVNS. The CDR3 consists of 16 residues. V gave up 3 bases and J gave up 4 bases; unmatched junction bases: 8.

The chain is built from TRBV27 and TRBJ2-4, with unresolved D. CDR3 length: 14 amino acids. V lost 4 bases and J lost 1, with 8 bases in between. Germline CDR1 reads MNHEY; CDR2 reads SMNVEV (reference sequence). CDR3 amino acids: CASSSGSAKNIQYF. The CDR3 DNA reads TGTGCCAGCAGTTCCGGGTCCGCCAAAAACATTCAGTACTTC.

The chain has TRBV27 and TRBJ1-4; TRBD1 agrees at 8 bases. This CDR3 comprises 13 residues. Germline CDR1 reads MNHEY; CDR2 reads SMNVEV (reference sequence). With V trimmed by 4 bases and J by 13 bases, 8 bases remained unmatched. The CDR3: CASSSGGSWRLFF. CDR3 bases: TGTGCCAGCAGTTCAGGGGGCTCATGGAGACTGTTTTTT. Based on the CDR3 plus reference TRBV27 and TRBJ1-4, the full variable domain is EAQVTQNPRYLITVTGKKLTVTCSQNMNHEYMSWYRQDPGLGLRQIYYSMNVEVTDKGDVPEGYKVSRKEKRNFPLILESPSPNQTSLYFCASSSGGSWRLFFGSGTQLSVL.